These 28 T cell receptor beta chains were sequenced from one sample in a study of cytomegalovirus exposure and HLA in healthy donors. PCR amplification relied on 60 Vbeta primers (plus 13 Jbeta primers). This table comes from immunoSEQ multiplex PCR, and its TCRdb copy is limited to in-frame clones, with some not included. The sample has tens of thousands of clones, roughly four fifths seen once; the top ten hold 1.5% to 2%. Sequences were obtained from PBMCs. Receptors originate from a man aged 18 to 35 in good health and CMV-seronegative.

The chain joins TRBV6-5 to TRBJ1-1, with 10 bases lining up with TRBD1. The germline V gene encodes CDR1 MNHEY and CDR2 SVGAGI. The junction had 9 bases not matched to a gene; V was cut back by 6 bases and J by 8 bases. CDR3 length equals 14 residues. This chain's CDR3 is CASSGFEDRGEAFF. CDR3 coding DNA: TGTGCCAGCAGCGGTTTCGAGGACAGGGGGGAAGCTTTCTTT.

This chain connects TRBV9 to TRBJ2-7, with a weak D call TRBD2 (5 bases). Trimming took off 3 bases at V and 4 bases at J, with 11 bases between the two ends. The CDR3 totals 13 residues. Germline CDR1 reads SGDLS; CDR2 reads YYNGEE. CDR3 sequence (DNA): TGTGCCAGCAGCGGAGGGTCCACTTACGAGCAGTACTTC. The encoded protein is CASSGGSTYEQYF.

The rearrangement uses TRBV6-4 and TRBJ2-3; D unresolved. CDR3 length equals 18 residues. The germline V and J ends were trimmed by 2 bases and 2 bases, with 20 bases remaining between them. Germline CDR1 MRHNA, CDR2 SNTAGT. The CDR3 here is CASSDLVWSMGFTDTQYF. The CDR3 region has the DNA TGTGCCAGCAGTGACCTAGTCTGGTCTATGGGTTTCACAGATACGCAGTATTTT.

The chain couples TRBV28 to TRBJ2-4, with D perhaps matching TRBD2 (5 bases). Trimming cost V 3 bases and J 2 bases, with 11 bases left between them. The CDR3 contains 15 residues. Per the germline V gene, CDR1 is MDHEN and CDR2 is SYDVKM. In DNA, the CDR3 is TGTGCCAGCAGTTTGGGTGGGAGCACCAAAAACATTCAGTACTTC. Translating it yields CASSLGGSTKNIQYF.

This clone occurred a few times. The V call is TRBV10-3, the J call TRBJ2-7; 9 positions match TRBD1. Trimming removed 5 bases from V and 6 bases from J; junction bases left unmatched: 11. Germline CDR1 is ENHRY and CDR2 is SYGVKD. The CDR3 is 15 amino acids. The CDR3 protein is CAISRDRVAAGEQYF. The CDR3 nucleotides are TGTGCCATCAGTCGGGACAGGGTGGCCGCTGGCGAGCAGTACTTC.

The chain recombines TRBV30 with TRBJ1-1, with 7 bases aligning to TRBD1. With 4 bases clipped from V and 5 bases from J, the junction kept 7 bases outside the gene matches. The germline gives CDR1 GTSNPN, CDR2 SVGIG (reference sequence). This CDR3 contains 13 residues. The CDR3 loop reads CAWILTGRTEAFF. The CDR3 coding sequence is TGTGCCTGGATCCTGACAGGGCGGACTGAAGCTTTCTTT.

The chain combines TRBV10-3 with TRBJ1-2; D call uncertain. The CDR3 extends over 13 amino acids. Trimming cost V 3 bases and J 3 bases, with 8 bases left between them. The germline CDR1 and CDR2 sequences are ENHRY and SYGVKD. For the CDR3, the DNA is TGTGCCATCAGTGATCTTCGGGACTATGGCTACACCTTC. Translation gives CAISDLRDYGYTF.

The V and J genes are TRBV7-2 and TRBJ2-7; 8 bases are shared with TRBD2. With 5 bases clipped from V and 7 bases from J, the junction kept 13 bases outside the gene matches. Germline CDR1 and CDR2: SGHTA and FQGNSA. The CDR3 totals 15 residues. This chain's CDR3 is CASSPGLVTGWEQYF. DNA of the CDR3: TGTGCCAGCAGCCCGGGACTAGTTACGGGTTGGGAGCAGTACTTC. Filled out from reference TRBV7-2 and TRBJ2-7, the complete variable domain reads GAGVSQSPSNKVTEKGKDVELRCDPISGHTALYWYRQSLGQGLEFLIYFQGNSAPDKSGLPSDRFSAERTGGSVSTLTIQRTQQEDSAVYLCASSPGLVTGWEQYFGPGTRLTVT.

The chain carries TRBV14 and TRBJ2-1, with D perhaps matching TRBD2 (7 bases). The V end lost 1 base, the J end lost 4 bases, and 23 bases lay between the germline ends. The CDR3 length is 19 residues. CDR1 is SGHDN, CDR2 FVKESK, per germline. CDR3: CASSQAGFGGAPSYNEQFF. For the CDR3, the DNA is TGTGCCAGCAGCCAAGCGGGGTTTGGGGGGGCCCCCTCGTACAATGAGCAGTTCTTC. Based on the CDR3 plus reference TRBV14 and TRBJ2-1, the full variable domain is EAGVTQFPSHSVIEKGQTVTLRCDPISGHDNLYWYRRVMGKEIKFLLHFVKESKQDESGMPNNRFLAERTGGTYSTLKVQPAELEDSGVYFCASSQAGFGGAPSYNEQFFGPGTRLTVL.

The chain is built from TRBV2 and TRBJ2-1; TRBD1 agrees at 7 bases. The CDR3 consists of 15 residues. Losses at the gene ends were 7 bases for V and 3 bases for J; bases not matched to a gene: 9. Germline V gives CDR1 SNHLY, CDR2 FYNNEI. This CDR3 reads CASTGPQGNYNEQFF. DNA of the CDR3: TGTGCCAGCACCGGTCCACAGGGGAACTACAATGAGCAGTTCTTC.

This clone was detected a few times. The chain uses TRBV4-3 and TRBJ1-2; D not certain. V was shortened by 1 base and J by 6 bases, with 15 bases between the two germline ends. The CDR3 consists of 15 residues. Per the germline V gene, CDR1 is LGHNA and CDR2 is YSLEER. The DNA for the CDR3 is TGCGCCAGCAGCCAAGCCGGGCAGCGGCGTCATGGCTACACCTTC. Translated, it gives CASSQAGQRRHGYTF.

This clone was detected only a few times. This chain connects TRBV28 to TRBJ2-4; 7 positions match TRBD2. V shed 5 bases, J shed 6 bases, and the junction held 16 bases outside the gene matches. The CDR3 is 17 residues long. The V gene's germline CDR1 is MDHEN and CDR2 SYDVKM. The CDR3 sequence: CASSPPWEGTVGNIQYF. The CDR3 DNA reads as TGTGCCAGCAGTCCCCCCTGGGAGGGGACCGTGGGAAACATTCAGTACTTC.

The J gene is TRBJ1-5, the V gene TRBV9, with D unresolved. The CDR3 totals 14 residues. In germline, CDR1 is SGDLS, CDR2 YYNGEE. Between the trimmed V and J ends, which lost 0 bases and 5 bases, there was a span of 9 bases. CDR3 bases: TGTGCCAGCAGCGTAGGTCTGGTAGATCAGCCCCAGCATTTT. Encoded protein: CASSVGLVDQPQHF.

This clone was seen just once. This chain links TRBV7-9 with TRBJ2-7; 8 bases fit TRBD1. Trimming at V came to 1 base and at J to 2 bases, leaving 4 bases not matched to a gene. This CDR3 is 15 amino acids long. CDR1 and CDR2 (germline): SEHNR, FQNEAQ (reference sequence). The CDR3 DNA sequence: TGTGCCAGCAGCTTAGTCCAGGGGGCGGCCTACGAGCAGTACTTC. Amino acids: CASSLVQGAAYEQYF.

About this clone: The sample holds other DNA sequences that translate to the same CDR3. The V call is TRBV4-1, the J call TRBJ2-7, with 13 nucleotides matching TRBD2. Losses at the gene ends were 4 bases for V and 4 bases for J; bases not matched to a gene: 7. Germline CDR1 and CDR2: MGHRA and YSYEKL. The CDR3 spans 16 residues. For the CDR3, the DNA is TGCGCCAGCAGCCCGACTAGCGGGAGGCTCCCATACGAGCAGTACTTC. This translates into CASSPTSGRLPYEQYF.

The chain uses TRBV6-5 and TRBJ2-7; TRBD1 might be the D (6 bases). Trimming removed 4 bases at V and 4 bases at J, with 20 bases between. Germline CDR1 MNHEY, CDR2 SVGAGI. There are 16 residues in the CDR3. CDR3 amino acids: CASSFTTTGLTYEQYF. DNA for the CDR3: TGTGCCAGCAGTTTTACAACGACAGGACTGACTTACGAGCAGTACTTC.

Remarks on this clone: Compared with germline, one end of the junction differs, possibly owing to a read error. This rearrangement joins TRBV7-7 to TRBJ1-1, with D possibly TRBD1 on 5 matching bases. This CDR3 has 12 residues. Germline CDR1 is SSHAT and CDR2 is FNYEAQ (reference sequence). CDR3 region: CASRPLGGEAFF. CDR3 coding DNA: TGTGCTAGCAGGCCCCTGGGGGGAGAAGCTTTCTTT.

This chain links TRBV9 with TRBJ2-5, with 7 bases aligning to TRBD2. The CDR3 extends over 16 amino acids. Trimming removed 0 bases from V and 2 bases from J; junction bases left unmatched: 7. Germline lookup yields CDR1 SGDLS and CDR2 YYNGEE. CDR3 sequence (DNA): TGTGCCAGCAGCGTAGTGGGGGGGGGTATACAAGAGACCCAGTACTTC. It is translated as CASSVVGGGIQETQYF.

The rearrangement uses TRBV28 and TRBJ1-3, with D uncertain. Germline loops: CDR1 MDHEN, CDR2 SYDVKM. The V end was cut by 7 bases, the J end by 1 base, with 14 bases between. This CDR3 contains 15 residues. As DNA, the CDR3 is TGTGCCAGCAAATCGGGAGGAGGATCTGGAAACACCATATATTTT. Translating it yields CASKSGGGSGNTIYF.

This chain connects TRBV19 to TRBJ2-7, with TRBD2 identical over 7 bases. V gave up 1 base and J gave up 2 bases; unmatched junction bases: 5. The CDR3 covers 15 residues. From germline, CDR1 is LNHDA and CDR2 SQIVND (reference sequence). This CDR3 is CASSIGGGSTYEQYF. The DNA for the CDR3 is TGTGCCAGTAGTATAGGCGGGGGTTCGACCTACGAGCAGTACTTC.

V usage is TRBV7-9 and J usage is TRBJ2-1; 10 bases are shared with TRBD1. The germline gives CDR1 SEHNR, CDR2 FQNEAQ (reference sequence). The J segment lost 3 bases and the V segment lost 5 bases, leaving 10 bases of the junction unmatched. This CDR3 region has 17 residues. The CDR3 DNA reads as TGTGCCAGCAGCCCGGGGACAGGGGAGTTTCTCTACAATGAGCAGTTCTTC. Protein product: CASSPGTGEFLYNEQFF.

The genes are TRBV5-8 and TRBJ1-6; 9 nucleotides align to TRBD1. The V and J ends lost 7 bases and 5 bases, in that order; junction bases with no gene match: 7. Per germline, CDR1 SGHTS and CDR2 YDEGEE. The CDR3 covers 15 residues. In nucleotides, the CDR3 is TGTGCCAGCCAGGACAGGGGACAACATAATTCACCCCTCCACTTT. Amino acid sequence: CASQDRGQHNSPLHF. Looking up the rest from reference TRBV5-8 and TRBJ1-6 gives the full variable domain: EAGVTQSPTHLIKTRGQQATLRCSPISGHTSVYWYQQALGLGLQFLLWYDEGEERNRGNFPPRFSGRQFPNYSSELNVNALELEDSALYLCASQDRGQHNSPLHFGNGTRLTVT.

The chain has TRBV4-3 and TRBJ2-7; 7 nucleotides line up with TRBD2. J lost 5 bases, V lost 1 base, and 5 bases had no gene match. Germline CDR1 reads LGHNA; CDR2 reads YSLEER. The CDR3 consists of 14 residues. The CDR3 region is CASSQGGGGNEQYF. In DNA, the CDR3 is TGCGCCAGCAGCCAAGGCGGGGGTGGCAACGAGCAGTACTTC.

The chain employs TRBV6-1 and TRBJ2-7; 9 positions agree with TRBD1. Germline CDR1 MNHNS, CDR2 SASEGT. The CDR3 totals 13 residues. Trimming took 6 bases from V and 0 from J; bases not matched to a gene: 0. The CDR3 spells CASRTGGSYEQYF. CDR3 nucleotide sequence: TGTGCCAGCAGGACAGGGGGCTCCTACGAGCAGTACTTC.

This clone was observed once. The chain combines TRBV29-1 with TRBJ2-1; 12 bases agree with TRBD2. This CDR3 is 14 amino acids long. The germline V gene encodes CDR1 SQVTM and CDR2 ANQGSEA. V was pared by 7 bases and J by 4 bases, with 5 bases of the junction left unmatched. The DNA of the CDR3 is TGCAGCGGGGTCACTAGCGGGAGGTACAATGAGCAGTTCTTC. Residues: CSGVTSGRYNEQFF.

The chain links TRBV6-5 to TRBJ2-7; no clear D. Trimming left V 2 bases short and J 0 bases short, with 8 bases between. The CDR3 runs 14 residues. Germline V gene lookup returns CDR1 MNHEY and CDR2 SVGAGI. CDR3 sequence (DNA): TGTGCCAGCAGTTACCCAGGCAGCTCCTACGAGCAGTACTTC. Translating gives CASSYPGSSYEQYF.

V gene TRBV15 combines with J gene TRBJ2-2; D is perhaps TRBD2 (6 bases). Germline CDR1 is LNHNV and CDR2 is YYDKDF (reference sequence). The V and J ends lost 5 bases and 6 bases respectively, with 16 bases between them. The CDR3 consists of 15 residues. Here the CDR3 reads CATSDGTGVAGELFF. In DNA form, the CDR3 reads TGTGCCACCAGCGACGGCACGGGGGTGGCCGGGGAGCTGTTTTTT.

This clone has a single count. CDR3 amino acids: CASSLGREVSYEQYF. The CDR3 nucleotides read TGTGCCAGCAGTTTAGGCAGGGAGGTATCCTACGAGCAGTACTTC. This chain connects TRBV28 to TRBJ2-7; a possible D gene is TRBD2 (6 bases). CDR1 and CDR2 from the germline V gene are MDHEN and SYDVKM. The CDR3 totals 15 residues. V dropped 2 bases and J dropped 1 base, with 12 bases sitting between them.